These 24 T cell receptor beta chains were sequenced from one sample in a study of CD4 T cells in relation to SARS-CoV-2 and coronaviruses. Some clones are missing from TCRdb's copy, which holds only in-frame ones; the method was immunoSEQ multiplex PCR. The data contain 60,000 or so clones, 94% of them singletons. The unexposed donors gave CD4+ T cells in about 2011-2018, prior to COVID-19. Source material: naive CD4+ T cells from PBMCs. The subset denotes: naive CD4+ T cells isolated by negative enrichment. The receptors were sampled from a human donor in good health.

V usage is TRBV2 and J usage is TRBJ1-1; D remains unclear. The V gene's germline CDR1 is SNHLY and CDR2 FYNNEI. V lost 5 bases to trimming and J lost 0 bases, with 7 bases between them. The CDR3 consists of 13 residues. The CDR3, as DNA: TGTGCCAGCAGTTCTCAAGTGAACACTGAAGCTTTCTTT. It yields the protein CASSSQVNTEAFF.

The chain recombines TRBV10-3 with TRBJ2-7; 7 positions match TRBD1. Germline lookup yields CDR1 ENHRY and CDR2 SYGVKD. V shed 10 bases and J 1 base; nucleotides not matched to a gene: 10. The CDR3 covers 14 residues. CDR3: CATRQGPSSYEQYF. The CDR3 region has the DNA TGTGCCACCAGACAGGGTCCATCATCCTACGAGCAGTACTTC.

The chain has TRBV28 and TRBJ2-1; D is unresolved. Trimming took 7 bases from V and 0 from J, leaving 16 bases between them. Germline V gives CDR1 MDHEN, CDR2 SYDVKM. There are 16 residues in the CDR3. The CDR3 DNA is TGTGCCAGCACCCTCAGGCGGCAGGACTCCTACAATGAGCAGTTCTTC. As protein: CASTLRRQDSYNEQFF.

This chain uses TRBV19 with TRBJ2-1, with 7 bases matching TRBD1. The CDR3 covers 15 residues. The V gene's germline CDR1 is LNHDA and CDR2 SQIVND (reference sequence). Losses at the gene ends were 5 bases for V and 6 bases for J; bases not matched to a gene: 10. Here the CDR3 reads CASSRGQVVGNEQFF. CDR3 DNA sequence: TGTGCCAGTAGTCGAGGACAGGTCGTAGGCAATGAGCAGTTCTTC.

CDR3 nucleotides: TGTGCCAGCAGTGAGAGCCATAGAGAGACCCAGTACTTC. This gives the protein CASSESHRETQYF. The genes are TRBV2 and TRBJ2-5; D is uncertain. The V gene's germline CDR1 is SNHLY and CDR2 FYNNEI. Trimming stripped 3 bases from V and 4 bases from J, with 9 bases between. The CDR3 sequence is 13 residues long.

The chain is built from TRBV2 and TRBJ2-3; tentative D call: TRBD2 (6 bases). The V gene's germline CDR1 is SNHLY and CDR2 FYNNEI. The CDR3 loop spans 14 amino acids. Trimming removed 5 bases from V and 3 bases from J, with 12 bases in between. DNA of the CDR3: TGTGCCAGCAGTCAACGACTAGTTACAGATACGCAGTATTTT. It specifies CASSQRLVTDTQYF.

The chain uses TRBV19 and TRBJ2-2, with TRBD2 matching 10 bases. The CDR3 totals 17 residues. Per the germline V gene, CDR1 is LNHDA and CDR2 is SQIVND (reference sequence). The trim removed 4 bases at V and 4 bases at J, leaving 9 bases unmatched. Here the CDR3 reads CASSRPRTSGLTGELFF. The CDR3 nucleotides read TGTGCCAGTAGTAGGCCCAGGACTAGCGGACTCACCGGGGAGCTGTTTTTT.

The chain employs TRBV7-9 and TRBJ2-7, with 8 positions matching TRBD2. The CDR3 runs 15 residues. J gave up 7 bases and V 5 bases, and 13 bases lay outside the gene matches. Per germline, CDR1 SEHNR and CDR2 FQNEAQ (reference sequence). The DNA for the CDR3 is TGTGCCAGCAGCCCGGGAGTAGCGGGAACGGGTGAGCAGTACTTC. This translates into CASSPGVAGTGEQYF.

This clone came up once. The chain recombines TRBV19 with TRBJ2-1; D tentatively fits TRBD1 or TRBD2 (5 bases each). Germline V gene data show CDR1 as LNHDA and CDR2 as SQIVND (reference sequence). The CDR3 covers 16 residues. V lost 3 bases, J lost 0 bases, and 12 bases lay in between. The CDR3 nucleotides are TGTGCCAGTAGTATGAGAGGGGTGAGCTCCTACAATGAGCAGTTCTTC. Translated: CASSMRGVSSYNEQFF.

The chain links TRBV19 to TRBJ2-1, with no clear D. CDR3 size: 16 residues. CDR1 and CDR2 from the germline V gene are LNHDA and SQIVND (reference sequence). Deletions cut 7 bases from V and 4 bases from J, with 20 bases between. The CDR3 bases are TGTGCCAGTACCCCTAGATGGACCGCCAAGTACAATGAGCAGTTCTTC. This codes for CASTPRWTAKYNEQFF.

The chain is built from TRBV5-1 and TRBJ2-6; weak D call: TRBD1 (5 bases). V shed 6 bases and J shed 1 base, with 11 bases lying between them. The CDR3 spans 15 residues. Germline V CDR1 and CDR2: SGHRS, YFSETQ. CDR3 sequence reads: CASTPGSSGANVLTF. The CDR3 coding sequence is TGCGCCAGCACCCCAGGGTCGTCTGGGGCCAACGTCCTGACTTTC.

This chain links TRBV4-1 with TRBJ2-1; no firm D call. V was pared by 4 bases and J by 0 bases, with 13 bases between. The germline CDR1 and CDR2 sequences are MGHRA and YSYEKL. The CDR3 extends over 16 amino acids. CDR3 loop: CASSPLGSHSYNEQFF. The CDR3 DNA reads as TGCGCCAGCAGCCCCTTGGGCTCCCACTCCTACAATGAGCAGTTCTTC.

The rearrangement links TRBV28 to TRBJ2-7; TRBD2 matches 10 bases. Germline V gene lookup returns CDR1 MDHEN and CDR2 SYDVKM. The junction had 7 bases not matched to a gene; V was cut back by 1 base and J by 7 bases. This CDR3 region has 15 residues. The CDR3 region has the DNA TGTGCCAGCAGTTTATCGAGCGGGAGGGCCGGGGAGCAGTACTTC. This codes for CASSLSSGRAGEQYF.

The chain joins TRBV18 to TRBJ2-2; TRBD2 matches 8 bases. Germline assignment: CDR1 KGHSH and CDR2 LQKENI. The V segment lost 6 bases and the J segment 5 bases; nucleotides outside the gene matches: 11. CDR3 length: 16 residues. The CDR3 here is CASSPGLAGLTGELFF. In DNA form, the CDR3 reads TGTGCCAGCTCTCCCGGACTAGCTGGTTTGACCGGGGAGCTGTTTTTT.

The V and J genes are TRBV18 and TRBJ1-1; a possible D gene is TRBD1 (6 bases). The length of the CDR3 is 13 residues. Germline V gene sequence: CDR1 KGHSH, CDR2 LQKENI. V lost 3 bases and J lost 4, with 9 bases in between. The CDR3 region is CASSPGASTEAFF. CDR3 DNA: TGTGCCAGCTCACCGGGGGCGAGCACTGAAGCTTTCTTT. The full variable domain, its missing parts supplied by reference TRBV18 and TRBJ1-1, is NAGVMQNPRHLVRRRGQEARLRCSPMKGHSHVYWYRQLPEEGLKFMVYLQKENIIDESGMPKERFSAEFPKEGPSILRIQQVVRGDSAAYFCASSPGASTEAFFGQGTRLTVV.

This clone came up once. The chain carries TRBV7-2 and TRBJ1-1, with D tentatively TRBD1 (6 bases). The germline CDR1 and CDR2 sequences are SGHTA and FQGNSA. CDR3 size: 15 residues. V dropped 2 bases and J dropped 0 bases, with 10 bases sitting between them. The CDR3 DNA reads as TGTGCCAGCAGCTTAAGGGGGTTAATGAACACTGAAGCTTTCTTT. It is translated as CASSLRGLMNTEAFF.

The chain carries TRBV28 and TRBJ2-1; TRBD2 matches 7 bases. With 6 bases clipped from V and 5 bases from J, the junction kept 10 bases outside the gene matches. CDR1 is MDHEN, CDR2 SYDVKM, per germline. The length of the CDR3 is 15 residues. DNA for the CDR3: TGTGCCAGCAGCTCTTGGCTAGCGGTAAACAATGAGCAGTTCTTC. It translates to CASSSWLAVNNEQFF. Supplemented by reference TRBV28 and TRBJ2-1, the full variable domain reads DVKVTQSSRYLVKRTGEKVFLECVQDMDHENMFWYRQDPGLGLRLIYFSYDVKMKEKGDIPEGYSVSREKKERFSLILESASTNQTSMYLCASSSWLAVNNEQFFGPGTRLTVL.

This clone has only one observation. The chain couples TRBV15 to TRBJ2-3; 8 bases fit TRBD2. CDR1 LNHNV and CDR2 YYDKDF come from the germline V gene (reference sequence). This CDR3 region has 17 residues. J lost 2 bases, V lost 6 bases, and 13 bases had no gene match. CDR3 loop: CATRNRRSGAVTDTQYF. The CDR3, as DNA: TGTGCCACCAGAAATCGCCGTAGCGGGGCTGTCACAGATACGCAGTATTTT.

The chain combines TRBV27 with TRBJ2-1; weak D call: TRBD2 (5 bases). V lost 0 bases to trimming and J lost 0 bases, with 15 bases between them. The CDR3 loop spans 18 amino acids. Germline V CDR1 and CDR2: MNHEY, SMNVEV (reference sequence). For the CDR3, the DNA is TGTGCCAGCAGTTTATCGAAGCTGCGCCTAGCCTCCTACAATGAGCAGTTCTTC. This encodes CASSLSKLRLASYNEQFF.

In this sample, this clone turned up once. The chain links TRBV6-6 to TRBJ2-7; the match to TRBD1 covers 10 bases. The germline gives CDR1 MNHNY, CDR2 SVGAGI (reference sequence). The length of the CDR3 is 15 residues. Losses at the gene ends were 0 bases for V and 7 bases for J; bases not matched to a gene: 6. The CDR3 nucleotides read TGTGCCAGCAGTTACTCGGGACAGGGGATGGGGGAGCAGTACTTC. Translated, it gives CASSYSGQGMGEQYF.

This chain joins TRBV29-1 and TRBJ2-5; 7 positions match TRBD2. Germline values: CDR1 SQVTM, CDR2 ANQGSEA. The CDR3 is 12 residues long. With 5 bases clipped from V and 5 bases from J, the junction kept 5 bases outside the gene matches. CDR3 nucleotides: TGCAGCGTTCTAGCGGATCGGGAGACCCAGTACTTC. Translating it yields CSVLADRETQYF.

The chain employs TRBV7-9 and TRBJ1-4; D gene ambiguous. Trimming stripped 1 base from V and 4 bases from J, with 7 bases between. The CDR3 is 14 residues long. Germline V gene lookup returns CDR1 SEHNR and CDR2 FQNEAQ (reference sequence). CDR3 region: CASSLGSLNEKLFF. The CDR3 region has the DNA TGTGCCAGCAGCTTAGGGAGCCTTAATGAAAAACTGTTTTTT.

A single count supports this clone. The J gene is TRBJ2-7, the V gene TRBV3-1 (or the pseudogene TRBV3-2); D possibly uses TRBD1 or TRBD2 (5 bases each). V was cut by 6 bases and J by 6 bases, with 18 bases left in between. CDR1 and CDR2 from the germline V gene are LGHDT and YNNKEL (reference sequence). The CDR3 runs 14 residues. This chain's CDR3 is CASSRRGGLAEQYF. The CDR3 nucleotides are TGTGCCAGCAGTCGTAGGGGCGGGCTAGCCGAGCAGTACTTC.

This clone came up a few times. This chain links TRBV2 with TRBJ2-2; unclear D gene. This CDR3 contains 13 residues. The germline V gene has CDR1 SNHLY and CDR2 FYNNEI. The V gene lost 5 bases and the J gene lost 5 bases, with 9 bases spanning the gap. This CDR3 is CASSPRETGELFF. As DNA, the CDR3 is TGTGCCAGCAGTCCAAGGGAAACCGGGGAGCTGTTTTTT. Full variable domain (rest looked up from reference TRBV2 and TRBJ2-2): EPEVTQTPSHQVTQMGQEVILRCVPISNHLYFYWYRQILGQKVEFLVSFYNNEISEKSEIFDDQFSVERPDGSNFTLKIRSTKLEDSAMYFCASSPRETGELFFGEGSRLTVL.